This T cell receptor (beta chain) was documented in a study of blood T cell repertoires in COVID-19. Overall study context: Researchers got acute and convalescent COVID-19 samples from the United States, Italy and Spain. The analysed material was cDNA or gDNA that came from T cells, B-cell-depleted T cells, or PBMCs.

This CDR3 has 15 residues. Trimming left V 0 bases short and J 5 bases short, with 11 bases between. Germline values: CDR1 LNHNV, CDR2 YYDKDF (reference sequence). Per the authors' pipeline: From reference gene primer amplification, estimates of nucleated cell counts were derived. Method: immunoSEQ multiplex PCR; TCRdb's copy keeps in-frame clones and lacks some. The V and J calls and clone size are taken from that table; D and trimming were inferred from the DNA. The sample includes roughly 86,000 clones, around 87% of them seen just once. The chain uses TRBV15 and TRBJ1-5; D gene ambiguous. The sequence was obtained from a man aged 35-49 years with acute or convalescent COVID-19. Sequencing input: peripheral blood. CDR3 amino acids: CATSRDAQAYQPQHF. As DNA, the CDR3 is TGTGCCACCAGCAGAGATGCCCAGGCATATCAGCCCCAGCATTTT.